This entry lists 28 T cell receptor beta chains sequenced from one sample in a study of T cells in Graves' hyperthyroidism and ophthalmopathy. Using RNA transcripts as the source, TCR beta CDR3 regions were amplified. HTBI primers were used for first-round RT-PCR of the TCR CDR3. A single record per CDR3 protein comes from TCRdb applying MiXCR to the multiplex PCR reads. The sample includes roughly 700,000 distinct CDR3 sequences, 12% to 15% of them seen just once. The sample consisted of blood. These receptors originate from a woman aged 18-29 years with Graves' hyperthyroidism.

In this sample, this clonotype turned up a few times. The rearrangement joins TRBV12-3 or TRBV12-4 to TRBJ1-4, with 7 bases fitting TRBD1. The CDR3 extends over 16 amino acids. V dropped 6 bases and J dropped 4; count of bases not matched to a gene: 11. Written as DNA, the CDR3 is TGTGCCAGCAGCCGCGCGACAGGGTCCTTTAATGAAAAACTGTTTTTT. Protein: CASSRATGSFNEKLFF.

This clonotype was recorded at least ten times. The chain joins TRBV7-9 to TRBJ2-7, with D unresolved. CDR1 and CDR2 from the germline V gene are SEHNR and FQNEAQ (reference sequence). V was pared by 1 base and J by 0 bases, with 10 bases between. The CDR3 length is 15 residues. The CDR3 region has the DNA TGTGCCAGCAGCTTAGGGGTAGTAACCTCCTACGAGCAGTACTTC. Amino acid sequence: CASSLGVVTSYEQYF.

This clonotype appeared many times. The chain combines TRBV20-1 with TRBJ2-1, with D possibly matching TRBD2 (6 bases). The germline V gene has CDR1 DFQATT and CDR2 SNEGSKA (reference sequence). The CDR3 is 13 amino acids. Trimming stripped 5 bases from V and 9 bases from J, with 17 bases between. CDR3 DNA sequence: TGCAGTGCTCGGCCGGGAGTTAGTTTTGAGCAGTTCTTC. Translated, it gives CSARPGVSFEQFF.

This chain joins TRBV11-2 and TRBJ2-2; D not resolved. The CDR3 extends over 14 amino acids. Germline V gene lookup returns CDR1 SGHAT and CDR2 FQNNGV. Trimming pared 8 bases from V and 0 bases from J, leaving 10 bases between. The CDR3 DNA follows: TGTGCCAGCTGGTATTCTTCGAACACCGGGGAGCTGTTTTTT. Its protein is CASWYSSNTGELFF.

This clonotype was detected many times. This chain connects TRBV18 to TRBJ2-3; 8 nucleotides align to TRBD2. The CDR3 contains 15 residues. V lost 2 bases to trimming and J lost 0 bases; unmatched junction nucleotides: 1. Germline V gene data show CDR1 as KGHSH and CDR2 as LQKENI. The CDR3 nucleotides read TGTGCCAGCTCACCAGTAGCGGGAAGCACAGATACGCAGTATTTT. It codes for CASSPVAGSTDTQYF.

The genes are TRBV20-1 and TRBJ2-7, with TRBD2 matching over 8 bases. This CDR3 has 14 amino acids. The J segment lost 0 bases and the V segment lost 6 bases, leaving 7 bases of the junction unmatched. Germline V gene lookup returns CDR1 DFQATT and CDR2 SNEGSKA (reference sequence). The CDR3 DNA is TGCAGTGCACCCAGCGGGAGACTCTCCTACGAGCAGTACTTC. It encodes CSAPSGRLSYEQYF.

This clonotype has more than one count but fewer than ten. The chain recombines TRBV5-5 with TRBJ1-1; the D gene is possibly TRBD1 (5 bases). CDR1 and CDR2 from the germline V gene are SGHKS and YYEKEE (reference sequence). The CDR3 spans 16 residues. V lost 4 bases to trimming and J lost 6 bases, with 22 bases between them. The CDR3 region is CASSAWGGGLRAEAFF. CDR3 coding DNA: TGTGCCAGCAGCGCCTGGGGGGGGGGACTTAGGGCTGAAGCTTTCTTT. The variable domain in full, with the rest retrieved from reference TRBV5-5 and TRBJ1-1, is DAGVTQSPTHLIKTRGQQVTLRCSPISGHKSVSWYQQVLGQGPQFIFQYYEKEERGRGNFPDRFSARQFPNYSSELNVNALLLGDSALYLCASSAWGGGLRAEAFFGQGTRLTVV.

This clonotype was recorded a few times. The rearrangement joins TRBV6-1 to TRBJ2-1; 10 nucleotides line up with TRBD2. The CDR3 is 15 amino acids. CDR1 is MNHNS and CDR2 is SASEGT in the germline V gene. V dropped 6 bases and J dropped 5; count of bases not matched to a gene: 7. This chain's CDR3 is CASRASGSGNNEQFF. CDR3 bases: TGTGCCAGCAGAGCTAGCGGGAGTGGCAACAATGAGCAGTTCTTC.

This rearrangement joins TRBV10-3 to TRBJ1-6, with D perhaps TRBD1 (6 bases). Germline values: CDR1 ENHRY, CDR2 SYGVKD. The CDR3 runs to 13 residues. V was shortened by 10 bases and J by 7 bases, with 14 bases between the two germline ends. The CDR3, as DNA: TGTGCCACGCAACAGGGTGGGAATTCACCCCTCCACTTT. Amino acid sequence: CATQQGGNSPLHF.

This clonotype was found many times. The chain carries TRBV12-3 or TRBV12-4 and TRBJ2-1; TRBD2 might be the D (6 bases). V gave up 5 bases and J gave up 4 bases, with 21 bases separating them. The CDR3 totals 17 residues. Here the CDR3 reads CASSPRGGTYLYNEQFF. CDR3 DNA: TGTGCCAGCAGTCCGCGGGGCGGAACCTACCTATACAATGAGCAGTTCTTC.

This chain joins TRBV12-3 or TRBV12-4 and TRBJ2-3; 9 nucleotides agree with TRBD1. Unmatched junction bases numbered 5, after V lost 5 bases and J lost 2 bases. This CDR3 contains 15 residues. CDR3 DNA: TGTGCCAGCAGTCAACAGGGGGCGAACACAGATACGCAGTATTTT. Translation gives CASSQQGANTDTQYF.

As regards this clonotype: A much larger clone sits a single nucleotide away, making a read error possible. The genes are TRBV24-1 and TRBJ2-7, with 9 bases that match TRBD1. CDR3 length: 13 residues. With 7 bases clipped from V and 6 bases from J, the junction kept 6 bases outside the gene matches. Germline V lookup: CDR1 KGHDR, CDR2 SFDVKD. CDR3 residues: CATSNTGGGEQYF. The CDR3 nucleotides read TGTGCCACCAGCAATACAGGGGGCGGCGAGCAGTACTTC.

This clonotype showed up just a few times. This chain uses TRBV10-1 with TRBJ2-1; 11 nucleotides match TRBD1. Germline lookup yields CDR1 WNHNN and CDR2 SYGVQD (reference sequence). This CDR3 spans 17 amino acids. V gave up 8 bases and J gave up 6 bases; unmatched junction bases: 15. The CDR3 sequence is CASPKPPGQGVGNEQFF. CDR3 DNA sequence: TGCGCCAGCCCTAAGCCTCCGGGACAGGGGGTAGGCAATGAGCAGTTCTTC.

This clonotype was picked up many times. The chain couples TRBV20-1 to TRBJ2-1, with D possibly matching TRBD2 (6 bases). V lost 3 bases to trimming and J lost 2 bases, with 26 bases between them. The germline gives CDR1 DFQATT, CDR2 SNEGSKA (reference sequence). The CDR3 sequence is 19 residues long. The CDR3 here is CSASRDSRTHRLTYNEQFF. In nucleotides, the CDR3 is TGCAGTGCTAGCCGGGACTCCAGAACCCATCGCCTGACCTACAATGAGCAGTTCTTC.

Turning to this clonotype: A read error may be the cause here, since a much bigger clone is one base away. The CDR3 does not end in the conserved phenylalanine or tryptophan, so this is likely a read error. The V call is TRBV7-2, the J call TRBJ1-1; no reliable D call. The germline CDR1 and CDR2 sequences are SGHTA and FQGNSA. With 2 bases removed from V and 6 bases from J, the gap between germline ends came to 10 bases. The CDR3 runs to 13 residues. The DNA for the CDR3 is TGTGCCAGCAGCTTACCAGGTGTACCTGAAGCTTTCATT. This translates into CASSLPGVPEAFI.

V usage is TRBV25-1 and J usage is TRBJ1-1, with TRBD1 matching over 7 bases. Germline CDR1 reads MGHDK; CDR2 reads SYGVNS. The CDR3 is 14 residues long. V shed 3 bases and J 5 bases; nucleotides not matched to a gene: 6. The DNA of the CDR3 is TGTGCCAGCAGTGAGGGTCCAGGGGGGACTGAAGCTTTCTTT. It yields the protein CASSEGPGGTEAFF.

V and J are TRBV27 and TRBJ1-6; D is possibly TRBD1 (5 bases). The CDR3 loop spans 17 amino acids. Germline V gives CDR1 MNHEY, CDR2 SMNVEV (reference sequence). V shed 2 bases and J shed 1 base, with 12 bases lying between them. The CDR3 sequence: CASSLNPGGSYNSPLHF. CDR3 bases: TGTGCCAGCAGTTTAAATCCGGGGGGTTCCTATAATTCACCCCTCCACTTT.

Details on this clonotype: A much larger clone lies one base from this, so it may be a read error. V is TRBV9 and J is TRBJ1-6; D may be TRBD1 (5 bases). The V and J ends lost 3 bases and 10 bases respectively, with 17 bases between them. Germline V gene sequence: CDR1 SGDLS, CDR2 YYNGEE. This CDR3 comprises 15 residues. DNA for the CDR3: TGTGCCAGCAGCGCCGGGGCTCCGTCCCTATCACCCCTCCACTTT. Residues: CASSAGAPSLSPLHF.

Concerning this clonotype: A read error is possible here, since a much larger clone lies one base away. The chain couples TRBV2 to TRBJ2-3; D may be TRBD1 (6 bases). Between the trimmed V and J ends, which lost 11 bases and 7 bases, there was a span of 22 bases. The CDR3 loop spans 14 amino acids. From germline, CDR1 is SNHLY and CDR2 FYNNEI. The CDR3 loop is CAALPLTGSNTQYF. The CDR3 region has the DNA TGTGCCGCATTACCCCTGACAGGATCGAATACGCAGTATTTT.

This clonotype came up many times. The chain links TRBV27 to TRBJ2-7; 7 bases match TRBD2. With V trimmed by 2 bases and J by 6 bases, 4 bases remained unmatched. Germline CDR1 MNHEY, CDR2 SMNVEV (reference sequence). The CDR3 sequence is 13 residues long. The CDR3 reads CASSLGRAGEQYF. DNA of the CDR3: TGTGCCAGCAGTTTAGGGAGGGCAGGCGAGCAGTACTTC.

The V gene is TRBV7-9, the J gene TRBJ1-4; 8 nucleotides align to TRBD1. CDR3 length: 13 amino acids. The V gene's germline CDR1 is SEHNR and CDR2 FQNEAQ (reference sequence). Unmatched junction bases numbered 6, after V lost 11 bases and J lost 4 bases. The CDR3 reads CAGKTGVNEKLFF. In nucleotides, the CDR3 is TGTGCCGGCAAGACAGGGGTTAATGAAAAACTGTTTTTT.

This clonotype was seen only a few times. The chain joins TRBV19 to TRBJ2-3; weak D call: TRBD1 (6 bases). V lost 0 bases and J 7 bases, leaving 11 bases between the germline ends. CDR1 LNHDA and CDR2 SQIVND come from the germline V gene (reference sequence). The CDR3 loop spans 14 amino acids. CDR3 protein: CASSIDGTSHTQYF. As DNA, the CDR3 is TGTGCCAGTAGTATAGACGGGACAAGTCATACGCAGTATTTT.

The CDR3 is CSAGGAFAYNEQFF. The CDR3 DNA reads as TGCAGCGCCGGAGGGGCCTTCGCCTACAATGAGCAGTTCTTC. The V and J genes are TRBV29-1 and TRBJ2-1; D may be TRBD2 (6 bases). V lost 7 bases to trimming and J lost 2 bases, with 15 bases between them. Germline CDR1 and CDR2: SQVTM and ANQGSEA. This CDR3 spans 14 amino acids.

This clonotype was counted many times. The J gene is TRBJ1-5, the V gene TRBV6-2 or TRBV6-3, with D hard to call. From germline, CDR1 is MNHEY and CDR2 SVGEGT. V shed 2 bases and J shed 0 bases, with 2 bases lying between them. The CDR3 is 13 amino acids. The CDR3 coding sequence is TGTGCCAGCAGTTACGATAGCAATCAGCCCCAGCATTTT. Its translation is CASSYDSNQPQHF.

This clonotype was detected once. The V and J genes are TRBV7-9 and TRBJ1-4; D might be TRBD1 (5 bases). Deletions cut 2 bases from V and 0 bases from J, with 10 bases between. The CDR3 extends over 16 amino acids. The germline CDR1 and CDR2 sequences are SEHNR and FQNEAQ (reference sequence). The DNA for the CDR3 is TGTGCCAGCAGCTTACAGGGATCTTCAACTAATGAAAAACTGTTTTTT. Protein product: CASSLQGSSTNEKLFF.

This clonotype was recorded at least ten times. V usage is TRBV2 and J usage is TRBJ2-1, with D maybe TRBD2 (6 bases). The CDR3 has 18 residues. From germline, CDR1 is SNHLY and CDR2 FYNNEI. Between the trimmed V and J ends, which lost 8 bases and 0 bases, there was a span of 23 bases. The CDR3 DNA reads TGTGCCAGCCCCCGACGGGAATGGCGGGATAGCTCCTACAATGAGCAGTTCTTC. This gives the protein CASPRREWRDSSYNEQFF.

This clonotype occurred a few times. This chain connects TRBV7-9 to TRBJ1-4, with TRBD1 as a possible D gene (5 bases). This CDR3 contains 16 residues. Trimming took off 5 bases at V and 6 bases at J, with 19 bases between the two ends. Germline V gene sequence: CDR1 SEHNR, CDR2 FQNEAQ (reference sequence). Written as DNA, the CDR3 is TGTGCCAGCAGCCCAAGCCCAGGGAGGTCAGATGAAAAACTGTTTTTT. This codes for CASSPSPGRSDEKLFF.

The chain joins TRBV12-3 or TRBV12-4 to TRBJ1-1, with D unclear. Trimming took off 1 base at V and 0 bases at J, with 9 bases between the two ends. The CDR3 extends over 15 amino acids. In DNA form, the CDR3 reads TGTGCCAGCAGTTTAGGAGGACCGATGAACACTGAAGCTTTCTTT. Translating gives CASSLGGPMNTEAFF.